These T cell receptor beta chains were read from a single sample in a study of shared clonotypes between healthy human individuals. TCRdb's copy holds only in-frame clones and misses some; the assay was immunoSEQ multiplex PCR. Among about 2,100,000 clones, just over 90% were seen once, and the ten largest hold around 1.7%. The material sequenced was naive CD8+ T cells from PBMCs. Source of these receptors: a young man in good health. Some clones in this sample may be carry-over from other donors' samples. CDR3s include the opening cysteine and the closing phenylalanine or tryptophan. The order of the fields is D gene, V gene, J gene, CDR3 protein. A D gene is named only where the DNA matches it firmly.

TRBD1	TRBV7-9	TRBJ1-4	CASSSGGASEKLFF
NA	TRBV19	TRBJ1-1	CASSIGSLRGTEAFF
NA	TRBV4-3	TRBJ2-3	CASSQGGRDTQYF
TRBD1	TRBV30	TRBJ1-1	CAWSLGTGPEAFF
NA	TRBV19	TRBJ1-2	CASSAVPLDGYTF
TRBD2	TRBV28	TRBJ2-2	CASLTSESNTGELFF
NA	TRBV28	TRBJ2-2	CASSLLPEYPQNTGELFF
NA	TRBV19	TRBJ1-1	CASSPNRIWTEAFF
NA	TRBV29-1	TRBJ1-2	CSVEVDRSAYGYTF
TRBD1	TRBV11-2	TRBJ1-1	CASSLFGRTGREDTEAFF
NA	TRBV2	TRBJ1-1	CASSEALGMGRQPNTEAFF
TRBD1	TRBV29-1	TRBJ1-1	CSVDAGGTEAFF